This T cell receptor (beta chain) was captured by sequencing in a study of long-term antiretroviral therapy in people with HIV. Survey-level immunoSEQ v3.0 assays were run. TCRdb's copy holds only in-frame clones and misses some; the assay was immunoSEQ multiplex PCR. Of 36,000 or so clones in the sample, about four fifths were seen once. This CDR3 region has 15 residues. In germline, CDR1 is ENHRY, CDR2 SYGVKD. The J segment lost 0 bases and the V segment lost 7 bases, leaving 6 bases of the junction unmatched. The gene calls are TRBV10-3 and TRBJ2-7, with 10 bases fitting TRBD2. Sequenced here: unsorted PBMCs, sampled 0.6 years after starting antiretroviral therapy. This receptor was obtained from a man younger than 35 with HIV. CDR3 coding DNA: TGTGCCATCAAAGACTGGACTAGCGGCTCCTACGAGCAGTACTTC. Its translation: CAIKDWTSGSYEQYF.